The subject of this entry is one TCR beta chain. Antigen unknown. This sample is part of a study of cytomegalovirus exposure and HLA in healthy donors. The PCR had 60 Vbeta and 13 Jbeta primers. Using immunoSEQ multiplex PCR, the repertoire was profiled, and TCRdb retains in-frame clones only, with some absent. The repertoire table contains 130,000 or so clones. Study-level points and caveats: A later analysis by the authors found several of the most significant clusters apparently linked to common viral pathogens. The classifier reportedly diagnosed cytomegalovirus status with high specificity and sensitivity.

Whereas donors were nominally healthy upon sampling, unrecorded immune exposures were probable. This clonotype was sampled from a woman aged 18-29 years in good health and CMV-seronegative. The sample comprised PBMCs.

In nucleotides, the CDR3 is TGTGCCAGCAGCTACTCGAGGGGGCGCGACCCAATGAATCAGCCCCAGCATTTT. Residues: CASSYSRGRDPMNQPQHF. The genes are TRBV7-2 and TRBJ1-5; 7 nucleotides line up with TRBD1. Germline V CDR1 and CDR2: SGHTA, FQGNSA. The CDR3 runs 18 residues. J was trimmed by 4 bases and V by 4 bases; bases with no gene match: 16.